This T cell receptor (beta chain) was sequenced in a study of T cells after yellow fever vaccination. Study details: When fractions had low cell numbers, they were prepared with SMART-Seq v4 Ultra Low Input.

UMIs and a universal primer site were added when TCR cDNA was made by 5'RACE template switching. TCRdb ran MiXCR on the 5' RACE reads and lists one entry per CDR3 protein. The repertoire includes roughly 240,000 distinct CDR3 sequences, roughly 6.8% of them detected once, and 1% to 1.2% sits in the top ten. This clonotype was seen a handful of times. Its target is unknown. Study-wide findings and caveats: Primary-vaccination clones mostly resurfaced post-booster (nearly 97% CD4, 75% to 90% CD8). Faster peaking, at day 5 versus 15, marked a secondary response that was weaker.

CDR1 and CDR2 (germline): SGHKS, YYEKEE (reference sequence). V gave up 3 bases and J gave up 6 bases, with 10 bases separating them. This CDR3 is built from 13 residues. This TCR came from a man aged 25 to 40 who received the YFV17D yellow fever vaccine. The genes are TRBV5-5 and TRBJ2-1, with D tentatively TRBD2 (7 bases). The specimen comprised CD4+ T cells sorted from PBMCs, sampled on the day of the yellow fever booster vaccination. The DNA of the CDR3 is TGTGCCAGCAGCTGGGGGGGGCTCAATGAGCAGTTCTTC. Protein product: CASSWGGLNEQFF.